The 20 T cell receptor beta chains below come from one sample, sequenced in a study of OX40 agonist ivuxolimab in advanced cancers. Profiled with immunoSEQ multiplex PCR; TCRdb holds only in-frame clones, not every one. The profile shows tens of thousands of clones, about nine tenths of them singletons. The starting material was CD4+ or CD8+ T cells sorted from blood, obtained in a trial of the OX40 agonist ivuxolimab. The receptors originated from an adult with an advanced solid tumor such as melanoma, head and neck, liver or kidney cancer.

This chain connects TRBV27 to TRBJ2-2, with 7 nucleotides matching TRBD1. Germline CDR1 reads MNHEY; CDR2 reads SMNVEV (reference sequence). Losses at the gene ends were 9 bases for V and 0 bases for J; bases not matched to a gene: 4. The CDR3 consists of 14 residues. This CDR3 is CASRDSPNTGELFF. CDR3 DNA: TGTGCCAGTAGGGACAGCCCGAACACCGGGGAGCTGTTTTTT.

The chain employs TRBV27 and TRBJ2-7; TRBD2 might be the D (6 bases). V was cut by 0 bases and J by 5 bases, with 17 bases left in between. The germline CDR1 and CDR2 sequences are MNHEY and SMNVEV (reference sequence). This CDR3 comprises 16 residues. The CDR3 DNA sequence: TGTGCCAGCAGTTTATCGAGAGGACTACAAGCACACGAGCAGTACTTC. Translation: CASSLSRGLQAHEQYF.

The CDR3 loop reads CASTSLVRGDTEAFF. CDR3 nucleotide sequence: TGTGCCAGCACAAGCCTCGTGCGGGGAGACACTGAAGCTTTCTTT. The chain recombines TRBV7-9 with TRBJ1-1, with D uncertain. The CDR3 spans 15 residues. CDR1 is SEHNR and CDR2 is FQNEAQ in the germline V gene (reference sequence). Trimming removed 7 bases from V and 3 bases from J, with 18 bases in between.

The chain recombines TRBV7-9 with TRBJ2-1, with TRBD2 matching over 9 bases. Germline V lookup: CDR1 SEHNR, CDR2 FQNEAQ (reference sequence). The CDR3 has 15 amino acids. The V segment lost 5 bases and the J segment 10 bases; nucleotides outside the gene matches: 12. The CDR3 DNA sequence: TGTGCCAGCAGCCCGACTAGCGGAACCTTAGGGGAGCAGTTCTTC. Translated, it gives CASSPTSGTLGEQFF.

The chain employs TRBV29-1 and TRBJ2-7; 8 bases are a match to TRBD2. Trimming took 5 bases from V and 0 from J; bases not matched to a gene: 3. This CDR3 has 13 residues. Germline V gene sequence: CDR1 SQVTM, CDR2 ANQGSEA. CDR3 in amino acids: CSVPGTSSYEQYF. Written as DNA, the CDR3 is TGCAGCGTTCCCGGGACTAGCTCCTACGAGCAGTACTTC.

For this clone: An end of the junction does not agree with germline; a read error may underlie this. The V call is TRBV2, the J call TRBJ2-1, with 8 positions matching TRBD1. CDR1 is SNHLY, CDR2 FYNNEI, per germline. The CDR3 extends over 15 amino acids. The CDR3 is CASSEGTGPWDEQFF. The CDR3 DNA reads TGTGCCAGCAGCGAAGGGACAGGCCCTTGGGATGAGCAGTTCTTC.

The chain is built from TRBV28 and TRBJ2-5; D is undetermined. V lost 3 bases and J lost 9, with 17 bases in between. This CDR3 spans 14 amino acids. CDR1 and CDR2 (germline): MDHEN, SYDVKM. The CDR3 DNA sequence: TGTGCCAGCAGTTTTCCGTCAGGATACCGGCCCCAGTACTTC. It specifies CASSFPSGYRPQYF.

Comments on this clone: At one end the junction does not follow the germline gene, possibly because of a read error. Other DNA sequences of this sample code for an identical CDR3. This rearrangement joins TRBV4-3 to TRBJ1-1, with 9 bases matching TRBD1. Germline loops: CDR1 LGHNA, CDR2 YSLEER. The CDR3 has 15 amino acids. DNA for the CDR3: TGCGCCAGTAGCCAAGATCCCACGGGACAGGGTAACGCTTTCTTT. As protein: CASSQDPTGQGNAFF.

V and J are TRBV7-8 and TRBJ2-1, with D tentatively TRBD1 or TRBD2 (7 bases each). Germline loops: CDR1 SGHVS, CDR2 FQNEAQ. Trimming removed 6 bases at V and 8 bases at J, with 26 bases between. The CDR3 consists of 17 residues. This CDR3 reads CASRLLGGTIGTDEQFF. DNA for the CDR3: TGTGCCAGCAGACTCTTGGGGGGGACTATCGGGACAGATGAGCAGTTCTTC. The variable domain in full, with the rest retrieved from reference TRBV7-8 and TRBJ2-1, is GAGVSQSPRYKVAKRGQDVALRCDPISGHVSLFWYQQALGQGPEFLTYFQNEAQLDKSGLPSDRFFAERPEGSVSTLKIQRTQQEDSAVYLCASRLLGGTIGTDEQFFGPGTRLTVL.

V and J are TRBV9 and TRBJ2-1; possible D gene TRBD1, 6 bases. CDR3 length: 14 residues. Germline V gene sequence: CDR1 SGDLS, CDR2 YYNGEE. Trimming removed 4 bases from V and 4 bases from J, with 12 bases in between. The CDR3 sequence is CASSPGESYNEQFF. CDR3 in DNA: TGTGCCAGCAGCCCAGGGGAATCATACAATGAGCAGTTCTTC. Complete variable domain (other parts from reference TRBV9 and TRBJ2-1): DSGVTQTPKHLITATGQRVTLRCSPRSGDLSVYWYQQSLDQGLQFLIQYYNGEERAKGNILERFSAQQFPDLHSELNLSSLELGDSALYFCASSPGESYNEQFFGPGTRLTVL.

V usage is TRBV9 and J usage is TRBJ2-1, with unresolved D. Germline CDR1 is SGDLS and CDR2 is YYNGEE. The CDR3 sequence is 20 residues long. V was cut by 0 bases and J by 0 bases, with 22 bases left in between. This CDR3 is CASSVVRVAMGLPSYNEQFF. The CDR3 DNA follows: TGTGCCAGCAGCGTAGTAAGGGTGGCCATGGGTCTTCCCTCCTACAATGAGCAGTTCTTC.

The gene calls are TRBV19 and TRBJ2-7; D possibly corresponds to TRBD1 (7 bases). The CDR3 has 14 amino acids. From germline, CDR1 is LNHDA and CDR2 SQIVND (reference sequence). V lost 6 bases to trimming and J lost 5 bases, with 17 bases between them. The CDR3 DNA follows: TGTGCCAGTAGCACCCAGGGGGGCCGGGACGAGCAGTACTTC. This gives the protein CASSTQGGRDEQYF.

The chain joins TRBV27 to TRBJ2-7; TRBD1 agrees at 9 bases. Trimming cost V 8 bases and J 3 bases; bases outside gene matches: 2. CDR3 length: 12 residues. Looked up from germline, CDR1 is MNHEY and CDR2 is SMNVEV (reference sequence). CDR3 sequence reads: CASQGQGYEQYF. As DNA, the CDR3 is TGTGCCAGCCAGGGACAGGGCTACGAGCAGTACTTC.

The chain employs TRBV25-1 and TRBJ2-1; 8 bases match TRBD2. After removal of 1 base from V and 7 bases from J, the junction contained 9 bases not matched to a gene. Germline V lookup: CDR1 MGHDK, CDR2 SYGVNS. CDR3 length equals 16 residues. CDR3 in DNA: TGTGCCAGCAGTGAATTTTTAAGCGGGAGAGGGAATGAGCAGTTCTTC. Its translation: CASSEFLSGRGNEQFF.

By frequency in the sample, this clone is medium-sized. V and J are TRBV4-1 and TRBJ2-7; 11 bases are shared with TRBD2. The length of the CDR3 is 16 residues. CDR1 and CDR2 (germline): MGHRA, YSYEKL. The ends lost 0 bases at V and 4 bases at J; junction bases unmatched: 5. The CDR3 sequence: CASSQDVTSGSYEQYF. The CDR3 nucleotides read TGCGCCAGCAGCCAAGATGTTACTAGCGGGAGTTACGAGCAGTACTTC.

This clone was detected only once. This chain connects TRBV28 to TRBJ2-7; 9 bases fit TRBD1. CDR1 and CDR2 from the germline V gene are MDHEN and SYDVKM. V trimming: 6 bases; J trimming: 6 bases; junction bases outside the gene matches: 6. This CDR3 region has 13 residues. As DNA, the CDR3 is TGTGCCAGCAGCTGGGACAGGGCCTTCGAGCAGTACTTC. Amino acid sequence: CASSWDRAFEQYF. The full variable domain, with the rest looked up from reference TRBV28 and TRBJ2-7, is DVKVTQSSRYLVKRTGEKVFLECVQDMDHENMFWYRQDPGLGLRLIYFSYDVKMKEKGDIPEGYSVSREKKERFSLILESASTNQTSMYLCASSWDRAFEQYFGPGTRLTVT.

The rearrangement uses TRBV7-9 and TRBJ1-6; 10 bases agree with TRBD1. This CDR3 has 16 residues. CDR1 and CDR2 (germline): SEHNR, FQNEAQ (reference sequence). V shed 1 base, J shed 5 bases, and the junction held 2 bases outside the gene matches. Here the CDR3 reads CASSLDGTGDNSPLHF. DNA for the CDR3: TGTGCCAGCAGCTTAGACGGGACAGGGGATAATTCACCCCTCCACTTT.

The chain has TRBV13 and TRBJ1-2; 8 bases are a match to TRBD1. V trimming: 1 base; J trimming: 6 bases; junction bases outside the gene matches: 7. There are 15 residues in the CDR3. Germline CDR1 is PRHDT and CDR2 is FYEKMQ (reference sequence). CDR3 nucleotide sequence: TGTGCCAGCAGCTTAGAAGGGACAGGACCTGATGGCTACACCTTC. Encoded protein: CASSLEGTGPDGYTF.

The V call is TRBV27, the J call TRBJ2-1; D perhaps matches TRBD2 (7 bases). V lost 9 bases, J lost 4 bases, and 16 bases lay in between. Germline CDR1 MNHEY, CDR2 SMNVEV (reference sequence). CDR3 size: 14 residues. CDR3 bases: TGTGCCAGTGGGGGGGCGAATACGTACAATGAGCAGTTCTTC. Its translation is CASGGANTYNEQFF.

This clone was recorded a few times. The chain is built from TRBV2 and TRBJ2-1, with TRBD1 matching over 9 bases. Germline values: CDR1 SNHLY, CDR2 FYNNEI. The CDR3 is 14 amino acids. The V segment lost 4 bases and the J segment 7 bases; nucleotides outside the gene matches: 5. The CDR3 here is CASSVDGQGNEQFF. DNA of the CDR3: TGTGCCAGCAGTGTAGACGGACAGGGGAATGAGCAGTTCTTC.